These T cell receptor beta chains were read from a single sample in a study of CD8 T cells in Susac syndrome. TCRdb analysed the immunoSEQ multiplex PCR reads with MiXCR anew, one entry per CDR3 protein. The sample consists of 45,000 to 55,000 distinct CDR3 sequences, 93% of them appearing once. The sequencing sample was made of CD8+ T cells from PBMCs. Receptors were obtained from a human donor in good health. The CDR3 runs from the conserved cysteine through the conserved F or W. A D gene is named only where the DNA matches it firmly. Size tells how often a clone was seen (once, few, many) or the class of an expanded clone, and some rows leave it out.

j_call | v_call | d_call | clone_size | cdr3_aa | cdr3_nt
TRBJ2-7 | TRBV12-3/TRBV12-4 | . | once | CASSLDPAKTASYEQYF | TGTGCCAGCAGTTTAGATCCCGCCAAGACGGCCTCCTACGAGCAGTACTTC
TRBJ1-2 | TRBV20-1 | . | . | CSASQPNYGYTF | TGCAGTGCCTCCCAGCCTAACTATGGCTACACCTTC
TRBJ1-1 | TRBV12-3/TRBV12-4 | . | . | CASTLAGEDTEAFF | TGTGCCAGCACCCTAGCAGGAGAGGACACTGAAGCTTTCTTT
TRBJ2-7 | TRBV6-1 | . | . | CASSASGLGSYEQYF | TGTGCCAGCAGTGCCAGCGGACTGGGTTCCTACGAGCAGTACTTC
TRBJ2-5 | TRBV29-1 | . | . | CSVEDLGTQYF | TGCAGCGTTGAAGATCTTGGGACCCAGTACTTC
TRBJ2-1 | TRBV4-1 | . | . | CASSQEVVSGEQFF | TGCGCCAGCAGCCAAGAGGTTGTATCAGGTGAGCAGTTCTTC
TRBJ2-7 | TRBV29-1 | . | . | CSVEEGGIDEQYF | TGCAGCGTTGAAGAGGGAGGTATCGACGAGCAGTACTTC
TRBJ2-7 | TRBV10-1 | . | . | CASSESALGTYEQYF | TGCGCCAGCAGTGAGTCGGCCCTCGGGACCTACGAGCAGTACTTC
TRBJ2-3 | TRBV5-6 | . | . | CASSARGESTDTQYF | TGTGCCAGCAGCGCGAGAGGGGAGAGCACAGATACGCAGTATTTT
TRBJ2-7 | TRBV3-1 | TRBD2 | . | CASTPGTSGVYEQYF | TGTGCCAGCACCCCGGGGACTAGCGGAGTCTACGAGCAGTACTTC
TRBJ1-5 | TRBV28 | . | . | CASSLRPGLQHF | TGTGCCAGCAGTTTACGGCCCGGGTTGCAGCATTTT
TRBJ2-7 | TRBV29-1 | . | once | CSARGSYEQYF | TGCAGCGCCCGGGGGTCCTACGAGCAGTACTTC
TRBJ2-2 | TRBV28 | . | . | CASTSIHLQGTGELFF | TGTGCCAGCACTAGTATCCACCTTCAAGGAACCGGGGAGCTGTTTTTT
TRBJ2-7 | TRBV11-2 | . | . | CASLSPAGYEQYF | TGTGCCAGCCTATCCCCGGCCGGATACGAGCAGTACTTC
TRBJ2-3 | TRBV19 | . | . | CASSTGSSTDTQYF | TGTGCCAGTAGTACCGGGTCTAGCACAGATACGCAGTATTTT
TRBJ2-7 | TRBV28 | TRBD1 | . | CASSLRGQVYEQYF | TGTGCCAGCAGTTTAAGGGGGCAGGTCTACGAGCAGTACTTC
TRBJ2-6 | TRBV2 | . | . | CASSQGNGANVLTF | TGTGCCAGCTCCCAGGGGAATGGGGCCAACGTCCTGACTTTC
TRBJ1-1 | TRBV5-8 | TRBD1 | . | CASSWTGPNTEAFF | TGTGCCAGCAGCTGGACAGGCCCGAACACTGAAGCTTTCTTT
TRBJ1-1 | TRBV4-1 | TRBD1 | once | CASSQRGLYEAFF | TGCGCCAGCAGCCAGAGGGGGCTGTATGAAGCTTTCTTT
TRBJ2-3 | TRBV2 | TRBD2 | . | CASSSSGRVSTDTQYF | TGTGCCAGCAGTTCTAGCGGGAGAGTGAGCACAGATACGCAGTATTTT
TRBJ2-7 | TRBV20-1 | . | . | CSARISGFHEQYF | TGCAGTGCTAGGATCAGCGGATTCCACGAGCAGTACTTC
TRBJ1-1 | TRBV7-9 | TRBD1 | . | CASSSDRDEAFF | TGTGCCAGCAGTTCTGACAGGGATGAAGCTTTCTTT
TRBJ2-2 | TRBV20-1 | TRBD2 | . | CSAPSGIGTGELFF | TGCAGTGCTCCCAGCGGGATCGGTACCGGGGAGCTGTTTTTT
TRBJ1-1 | TRBV19 | TRBD1 | . | CASRPQGAGTEAFF | TGTGCCAGTAGACCTCAGGGGGCAGGAACTGAAGCTTTCTTT
TRBJ2-7 | TRBV4-2 | . | . | CASTLGSGRDEQYF | TGTGCCAGCACATTAGGGAGCGGACGGGACGAGCAGTACTTC
TRBJ1-3 | TRBV7-6 | . | once | CASSPGTAGNTIYF | TGTGCCAGCAGCCCGGGGACCGCTGGAAACACCATATATTTT
TRBJ1-2 | TRBV6-6 | . | . | CASSTGRNYGYTF | TGTGCCAGCAGTACGGGACGAAACTATGGCTACACCTTC
TRBJ2-5 | TRBV7-9 | TRBD2 | . | CASLAGGLQETQYF | TGTGCCAGCTTGGCGGGAGGGCTCCAAGAGACCCAGTACTTC
TRBJ2-2 | TRBV19 | TRBD1 | . | CASSIPPWTGGLTGELFF | TGTGCCAGTAGTATCCCCCCCTGGACAGGGGGTCTCACCGGGGAGCTGTTTTTT
TRBJ1-4 | TRBV7-9 | TRBD1 | . | CASSSLQGENEKLFF | TGTGCCAGCAGTTCGCTACAGGGGGAGAATGAAAAACTGTTTTTT
TRBJ2-7 | TRBV5-6 | . | . | CASSLRGKHEQYF | TGTGCCAGCAGCTTGCGAGGGAAACACGAGCAGTACTTC
TRBJ2-7 | TRBV9 | TRBD2 | . | CASSVGREGLYEQYF | TGTGCCAGCAGCGTAGGGCGGGAGGGCCTCTACGAGCAGTACTTC
TRBJ2-7 | TRBV10-3 | TRBD2 | . | CAIREPSGRDEQYF | TGTGCCATCCGAGAGCCTAGCGGGAGGGACGAGCAGTACTTC
TRBJ2-3 | TRBV30 | . | . | CAWSVGTTDTQYF | TGTGCCTGGAGTGTCGGGACCACAGATACGCAGTATTTT
TRBJ2-2 | TRBV5-1 | . | few | CASHPSDSFYTGELFF | TGCGCCTCGCACCCCTCGGACTCTTTTTACACCGGGGAGCTGTTTTTT
TRBJ2-3 | TRBV28 | TRBD2 | . | CSSGDTRDTQYF | TGTTCTAGCGGGGACACTCGGGATACGCAGTATTTT
TRBJ2-7 | TRBV29-1 | . | few | CSVGGSDEQYF | TGCAGCGTTGGCGGAAGCGACGAGCAGTACTTC
TRBJ1-5 | TRBV10-3 | TRBD1 | . | CAISESGTVSGNQPQHF | TGTGCCATCAGTGAGTCCGGGACAGTGAGCGGCAATCAGCCCCAGCATTTT
TRBJ2-2 | TRBV6-5 | . | . | CASSYSTGLNTGELFF | TGTGCCAGCAGTTACTCTACAGGACTGAACACCGGGGAGCTGTTTTTT
TRBJ2-7 | TRBV5-1 | . | once | CASSLLTGPYEQYF | TGCGCCAGCAGCTTATTGACAGGTCCCTACGAGCAGTACTTC
TRBJ2-7 | TRBV28 | . | . | CASSPNWGEQYF | TGTGCCAGCAGTCCCAACTGGGGCGAGCAGTACTTC
TRBJ1-5 | TRBV7-6 | . | . | CASSLHDSNQPQHF | TGTGCCAGCAGCTTACACGACAGCAATCAGCCCCAGCATTTT
TRBJ2-7 | TRBV3-1 | . | . | CASSQDKTEQYF | TGTGCCAGCAGCCAAGATAAAACCGAGCAGTACTTC
TRBJ2-3 | TRBV7-6 | . | . | CASSLYPSTDTQYF | TGTGCCAGCAGCTTATACCCTAGCACAGATACGCAGTATTTT
TRBJ2-7 | TRBV27 | . | once | CASSPSVWGGSYEQYF | TGTGCCAGCAGTCCGTCGGTCTGGGGCGGATCCTACGAGCAGTACTTC
TRBJ2-1 | TRBV6-5 | . | . | CASSDWGEQFF | TGTGCCAGCAGTGATTGGGGCGAGCAGTTCTTC
TRBJ2-7 | TRBV29-1 | . | . | CSVGEDEQYF | TGCAGCGTTGGGGAGGACGAGCAGTACTTC
TRBJ1-1 | TRBV28 | TRBD1 | once | CASSLSPRQGWTEAFF | TGTGCCAGCAGTCTCTCCCCCCGACAGGGGTGGACTGAAGCTTTCTTT
TRBJ2-2 | TRBV5-1 | . | . | CASSFGGTGELFF | TGCGCCAGCAGCTTTGGGGGAACCGGGGAGCTGTTTTTT
TRBJ2-1 | TRBV4-1 | . | . | CASSQEVASNEQFF | TGCGCCAGCAGCCAAGAGGTGGCCTCCAATGAGCAGTTCTTC
TRBJ2-7 | TRBV6-1 | . | . | CASKGVAYEQYF | TGTGCCAGCAAGGGGGTGGCCTACGAGCAGTACTTC
TRBJ2-7 | TRBV7-9 | TRBD2 | . | CASSPGLDLYEQYF | TGTGCCAGCAGCCCGGGACTAGATTTGTACGAGCAGTACTTC
TRBJ2-5 | TRBV29-1 | TRBD1 | . | CSVPGTGGAETQYF | TGCAGCGTCCCCGGGACAGGGGGCGCGGAGACCCAGTACTTC
TRBJ2-1 | TRBV28 | . | . | CASSANRWGSYNEQFF | TGTGCCAGCAGCGCTAATCGGTGGGGATCCTACAATGAGCAGTTCTTC
TRBJ2-2 | TRBV29-1 | TRBD2 | . | CSVFVLAVPTGELFF | TGCAGCGTGTTTGTACTAGCGGTGCCCACCGGGGAGCTGTTTTTT
TRBJ2-7 | TRBV13 | . | . | CASSPTRGPMDEQYF | TGTGCCAGCAGCCCGACCCGGGGCCCTATGGACGAGCAGTACTTC
TRBJ2-1 | TRBV3-1 | . | . | CASSPYPSGSYNEQFF | TGTGCCAGCAGCCCCTACCCTAGTGGATCCTACAATGAGCAGTTCTTC
TRBJ1-2 | TRBV7-9 | . | once | CASSLALSYGYTF | TGTGCCAGCAGCTTAGCCCTGAGCTATGGCTACACCTTC
TRBJ2-5 | TRBV2 | . | . | CASKGHHQETQYF | TGTGCCAGCAAGGGGCACCACCAAGAGACCCAGTACTTC
TRBJ2-7 | TRBV13 | . | . | CASSLAPMTYEQYF | TGTGCCAGCAGCTTAGCCCCCATGACCTACGAGCAGTACTTC